This T cell receptor beta chain was identified in a study of T cell changes during pregnancy in multiple sclerosis (dated by TCRdb to about 2019). Regarding the study in general: The study looked at changes in the T cell repertoire across pregnancy in women with multiple sclerosis.

Library generation was performed with the immunoSEQ multiplex PCR assay. This immuneACCESS table, as held by TCRdb, lists in-frame sequences with V and J called but not all clones. Of the missing ones, under half trace to an unresolved V gene in checked studies; the others have no known cause. A total of approximately 74,000 clones appear in this sample, roughly nine tenths of them only once. The ten largest clones take up around 3% of the sample. Compared with germline, V lacks 4 bases and J lacks 5 bases; bases without a gene match: 10. The CDR3, cysteine through phenylalanine, is 15 amino acids long. Only the CDR3 DNA is retained, 45 bases long and in frame from the first base. From a lookup of the germline V gene, CDR1 and CDR2 are SGHDT and YYEEEE. About this clone itself: Its target antigen remains unknown. Base quality data are lacking; no much larger clone is found one base away.

This sequence originates from a female donor with multiple sclerosis, enrolled in a pregnancy study. The chain is made from TRBV5-6 and TRBJ1-1; TRBD1 matches 8 bases in the middle. The specimen comprised peripheral blood, sampled before pregnancy. At the DNA level, the sequence is TGTGCCAGCAGCCAAAAACGACAGGGGAGGACTGAAGCTTTCTTT. Translated, this gives CASSQKRQGRTEAFF.